Below are 16 T cell receptor beta chains sequenced from a single sample in a study of T cells in Graves' hyperthyroidism and ophthalmopathy. The investigators amplified TCR beta CDR3 regions from RNA transcripts. TCR CDR3 regions were first amplified by RT-PCR with HTBI primers. TCRdb reprocessed the multiplex PCR reads via MiXCR and lists one record per CDR3 protein. This sample has some 500,000 distinct CDR3 sequences; around 16% occur once, and the top ten carry around 32%. The specimen sequenced was blood. The receptors shown here come from a woman in her twenties or thirties with Graves' ophthalmopathy.

The chain couples TRBV4-1 to TRBJ1-6; D is unresolved. Germline V gene sequence: CDR1 MGHRA, CDR2 YSYEKL. This CDR3 contains 12 residues. V was shortened by 5 bases and J by 10 bases, with 9 bases between the two germline ends. CDR3 coding DNA: TGCGCCAGCAGCTCTATCAACTCACCCCTCCACTTT. This codes for CASSSINSPLHF.

The CDR3 here is CASSQSGDGNTEAFF. CDR3 DNA sequence: TGTGCCAGCAGCCAATCGGGGGATGGGAACACTGAAGCTTTCTTT. The chain employs TRBV16 and TRBJ1-1; maybe TRBD1 (5 bases). Germline V CDR1 and CDR2: KGHSY, FQNENV. V was trimmed by 0 bases and J by 1 base, leaving 9 bases between them. The CDR3 is made up of 15 amino acids.

This clonotype appeared a few times. The rearrangement joins TRBV6-1 to TRBJ1-1, with unresolved D. Between the trimmed V and J ends, which lost 2 bases and 3 bases, there was a span of 10 bases. Germline CDR1 reads MNHNS; CDR2 reads SASEGT. CDR3 size: 14 residues. CDR3: CASSEMEVDTEAFF. CDR3 in DNA: TGTGCCAGCAGTGAAATGGAGGTCGACACTGAAGCTTTCTTT.

This clonotype has more than one count but fewer than ten. This sequence joins TRBV6-1 and TRBJ2-7; 8 bases match TRBD2. V shed 4 bases, J shed 9 bases, and the junction held 17 bases outside the gene matches. There are 16 residues in the CDR3. Per the germline V gene, CDR1 is MNHNS and CDR2 is SASEGT. CDR3 nucleotides: TGTGCCAGCAGTGTCCTAGGAAATCGAGCGGGAGATGGGCAGTACTTC. Translated: CASSVLGNRAGDGQYF.

This clonotype was observed at least ten times. The chain uses TRBV3-1 and TRBJ1-1; no clear D. V was trimmed by 0 bases and J by 4 bases, leaving 12 bases between them. In germline, CDR1 is LGHDT, CDR2 YNNKEL (reference sequence). The CDR3 is 15 residues long. CDR3 nucleotide sequence: TGTGCCAGCAGCCAAGATCTGGGGATGGGCACTGAAGCTTTCTTT. This translates into CASSQDLGMGTEAFF. The full variable domain, in which reference TRBV3-1 and TRBJ1-1 provide the parts outside the CDR3, is DTAVSQTPKYLVTQMGNDKSIKCEQNLGHDTMYWYKQDSKKFLKIMFSYNNKELIINETVPNRFSPKSPDKAHLNLHINSLELGDSAVYFCASSQDLGMGTEAFFGQGTRLTVV.

This clonotype has ten or more counts. V is TRBV12-3 or TRBV12-4 and J is TRBJ1-5, with D possibly TRBD1 on 5 matching bases. CDR3 length: 14 residues. V was cut by 5 bases and J by 1 base, with 9 bases left in between. The CDR3 sequence is CASSTSGSNQPQHF. In DNA, the CDR3 is TGTGCCAGCAGTACTTCAGGGAGCAATCAGCCCCAGCATTTT.

The rearrangement uses TRBV30 and TRBJ1-6; D is unresolved. Trimming shortened V by 5 bases and J by 7 bases, and 12 bases separated the two germline ends. CDR1 is GTSNPN and CDR2 is SVGIG in the germline V gene (reference sequence). There are 13 residues in the CDR3. CDR3 bases: TGTGCCTGGGGTTCCGGCTTGAATTCACCCCTCCACTTT. It translates to CAWGSGLNSPLHF.

This clonotype was seen a few times. The chain recombines TRBV2 with TRBJ2-2, with a possible D match to TRBD2 (5 bases). V was cut by 6 bases and J by 5 bases, with 16 bases left in between. Germline V gene lookup returns CDR1 SNHLY and CDR2 FYNNEI. This CDR3 region has 15 residues. DNA of the CDR3: TGTGCCAGCAGGTCAGGCCCCCCGGGGACCGGGGAGCTGTTTTTT. This encodes CASRSGPPGTGELFF.

V usage is TRBV12-3 or TRBV12-4 and J usage is TRBJ2-1, with D maybe TRBD1 (5 bases). The CDR3 has 14 amino acids. Trimming pared 6 bases from V and 5 bases from J, leaving 14 bases between. This CDR3 reads CASSRSDSNNEQFF. The CDR3 DNA sequence: TGTGCCAGCAGCCGCTCCGACAGTAACAATGAGCAGTTCTTC.

This clonotype was picked up a small number of times. The chain employs TRBV29-1 and TRBJ2-7; D may be TRBD1 or TRBD2 (5 bases each). This CDR3 is 16 amino acids long. Looked up from germline, CDR1 is SQVTM and CDR2 is ANQGSEA. V was trimmed by 2 bases and J by 2 bases, leaving 19 bases between them. The CDR3 here is CSVEYSGPTAAYEQYF. The CDR3 DNA reads as TGCAGCGTTGAATATTCGGGACCGACCGCCGCCTACGAGCAGTACTTC.

V usage is TRBV28 and J usage is TRBJ1-4; D is ambiguous. The CDR3 totals 15 residues. The germline V gene has CDR1 MDHEN and CDR2 SYDVKM. V gave up 6 bases and J gave up 1 base, with 12 bases separating them. The CDR3 sequence: CASSPYSETNEKLFF. For the CDR3, the DNA is TGTGCCAGCAGCCCCTACTCCGAAACTAATGAAAAACTGTTTTTT. Drawing the rest from reference TRBV28 and TRBJ1-4, the complete variable domain is DVKVTQSSRYLVKRTGEKVFLECVQDMDHENMFWYRQDPGLGLRLIYFSYDVKMKEKGDIPEGYSVSREKKERFSLILESASTNQTSMYLCASSPYSETNEKLFFGSGTQLSVL.

This clonotype occurred once. It may be a read error: a sequence one base away is much more abundant. The chain combines TRBV2 with TRBJ1-1, with TRBD1 matching 7 bases. The CDR3 is 15 amino acids. The junction had 11 bases not matched to a gene; V was cut back by 8 bases and J by 2 bases. The germline V gene encodes CDR1 SNHLY and CDR2 FYNNEI. The CDR3 DNA follows: TGTGCCAGCCGTGGGGGACAGTTACCAAACACTGAAGCTTTCTTT. This gives the protein CASRGGQLPNTEAFF.

This clonotype was counted only a few times. The V gene is TRBV30, the J gene TRBJ1-6, with D perhaps TRBD1 (6 bases). CDR1 GTSNPN and CDR2 SVGIG come from the germline V gene (reference sequence). The V and J ends lost 4 bases and 4 bases respectively, with 14 bases between them. The CDR3 runs to 15 residues. CDR3 nucleotide sequence: TGTGCCTGGAACGCCGGGACAAAATATAATTCACCCCTCCACTTT. Its translation: CAWNAGTKYNSPLHF.

This clonotype was found a few times. The rearrangement links TRBV27 to TRBJ2-7; 12 nucleotides line up with TRBD2. The CDR3 runs 16 residues. J gave up 6 bases and V 5 bases, and 11 bases lay outside the gene matches. Germline V lookup: CDR1 MNHEY, CDR2 SMNVEV (reference sequence). CDR3 in DNA: TGTGCCAGCAGTGGGGGACTAGCGGGCCCTCTTTCCGAGCAGTACTTC. Residues: CASSGGLAGPLSEQYF.

This clonotype was recorded many times. The V call is TRBV7-8, the J call TRBJ2-7, with D perhaps being TRBD1 or TRBD2 (5 bases each). The CDR3 extends over 16 amino acids. With 4 bases removed from V and 7 bases from J, the gap between germline ends came to 23 bases. Per germline, CDR1 SGHVS and CDR2 FQNEAQ. This CDR3 reads CASSSAGTRRVVEQYF. CDR3 DNA sequence: TGTGCCAGCAGCTCCGCCGGGACCAGACGTGTAGTAGAGCAGTACTTC. The variable domain in full, completed from reference TRBV7-8 and TRBJ2-7, reads GAGVSQSPRYKVAKRGQDVALRCDPISGHVSLFWYQQALGQGPEFLTYFQNEAQLDKSGLPSDRFFAERPEGSVSTLKIQRTQQEDSAVYLCASSSAGTRRVVEQYFGPGTRLTVT.

This clonotype was detected ten times or more. The chain couples TRBV20-1 to TRBJ2-7; a weak D match, TRBD1 (5 bases). The CDR3 spans 14 residues. With 3 bases removed from V and 2 bases from J, the gap between germline ends came to 14 bases. The V gene's germline CDR1 is DFQATT and CDR2 SNEGSKA (reference sequence). The chain's CDR3 is CSASSRASPYEQYF. For the CDR3, the DNA is TGCAGTGCTAGTAGCAGGGCGTCCCCCTACGAGCAGTACTTC.